This T cell receptor beta chain was documented in a study of technical replicates of blood from several donors. The data were produced by immunoSEQ multiplex PCR, yet TCRdb's version contains in-frame clones alone and is incomplete. The sample has 75,000 to 100,000 clones, approximately 94% seen once. V dropped 4 bases and J dropped 8; count of bases not matched to a gene: 8. CDR1 SGHRS and CDR2 YFSETQ come from the germline V gene. The CDR3 contains 14 residues. Sequencing was carried out using T cells isolated from PBMCs. This sequence was found in a human donor in good health. This chain joins TRBV5-1 and TRBJ1-5, with TRBD1 identical over 8 bases. In nucleotides, the CDR3 is TGCGCCAGCAGCCTCGGACAGGGAAAAGAGCCCCAGCATTTT. It is translated as CASSLGQGKEPQHF.